A single T cell receptor (beta chain) is shown here with its context. Its antigen remains undetermined. Base qualities are not provided; no much larger clone lies one nucleotide away. The germline V gene encodes CDR1 LNHDA and CDR2 SQIVND (reference sequence). Including the terminal cysteine and phenylalanine, the CDR3 comprises 16 residues. Of all the DNA, just the CDR3 is kept, 48 bases in frame from base 1. V is cut by 5 bases and J by 4 bases, and the space between the germline ends is 15 bases. The data stem from a study of control samples from healthy donors and cancer patients (dated by TCRdb to 2018 to 2020). To prepare the library, the immunoSEQ multiplex PCR assay was applied. TCRdb re-hosts the immuneACCESS table, in-frame sequences only. Its copies lack some clones; in the studies checked, an unresolved V gene accounts for under half of them, and the cause for the rest is not known. The sample includes 110,000 to 150,000 clones, with around 85% observed a single time. Roughly 8.4% of the sample rests with the top ten.

Specimen: blood. The chain joins TRBV19 to TRBJ2-6, with no D gene named confidently. The clonotype was recovered from a woman aged 25-40 years in good health. The DNA sequence is given as TGTGCCAGTAGTGGACGGTCTACTATCGGGGCCAACGTCCTGACTTTC. The translation is CASSGRSTIGANVLTF.